The present T cell receptor beta chain was sequenced within a study of regulatory T cells in long-lasting Graves disease. Time point reported: persistent/refractory GD, antithyroid drugs over 5 years with positive TRAb. There was RNA extracted from PBMCs, and the TCR library was made from it. Arm-PCR of CDR3 regions with iRepertoire HTBI primers generated TCR beta libraries. Using its own MiXCR run on the multiplex PCR reads, TCRdb lists one record per CDR3 protein. The sample lists a few hundred thousand distinct CDR3 sequences, 23% occurring once. V gave up 6 bases and J gave up 3 bases; unmatched junction bases: 3. Germline CDR1 and CDR2: LNHDA and SQIVND (reference sequence). This CDR3 comprises 14 residues.

This sequence was found in a female donor with Graves disease. The sequenced sample was peripheral blood mononuclear cells (PBMCs), obtained when the disease was refractory, from a patient treated with antithyroid drugs. The chain recombines TRBV19 with TRBJ2-2, with 8 nucleotides matching TRBD1. CDR3 nucleotide sequence: TGTGCCAGTAGCAAGACAGGGGACACCGGGGAGCTGTTTTTT. It translates to CASSKTGDTGELFF.